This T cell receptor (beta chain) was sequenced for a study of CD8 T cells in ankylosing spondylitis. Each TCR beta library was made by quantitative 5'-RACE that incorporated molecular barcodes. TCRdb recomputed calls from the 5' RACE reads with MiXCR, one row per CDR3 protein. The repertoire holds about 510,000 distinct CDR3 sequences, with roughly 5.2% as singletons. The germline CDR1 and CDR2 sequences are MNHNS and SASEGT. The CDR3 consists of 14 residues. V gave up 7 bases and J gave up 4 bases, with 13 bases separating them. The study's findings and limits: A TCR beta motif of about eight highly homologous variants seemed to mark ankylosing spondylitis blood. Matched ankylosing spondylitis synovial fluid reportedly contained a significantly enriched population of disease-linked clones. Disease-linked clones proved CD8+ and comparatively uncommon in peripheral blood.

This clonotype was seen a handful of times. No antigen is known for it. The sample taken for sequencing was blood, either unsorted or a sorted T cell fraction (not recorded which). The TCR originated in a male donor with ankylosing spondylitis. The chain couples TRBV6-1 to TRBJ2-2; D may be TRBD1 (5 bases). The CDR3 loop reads CASNFDRATGELFF. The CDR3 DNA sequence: TGTGCCAGCAACTTCGACAGAGCCACCGGGGAGCTGTTTTTT.